Shown below are 25 T cell receptor beta chains from a single sample sequenced in a study of T cell clones after liver transplantation. The assay was immunoSEQ multiplex PCR, and TCRdb's table has in-frame clones only and misses some. The data show tens of thousands of clones, around nine tenths seen once. Sequencing was performed on CD4+ T cells from blood, taken before liver transplant. These receptors were obtained from a human donor who received a liver transplant.

V and J are TRBV5-1 and TRBJ1-2, with D perhaps matching TRBD1 (5 bases). The CDR3 is made up of 16 amino acids. The germline V gene encodes CDR1 SGHRS and CDR2 YFSETQ. V gave up 3 bases and J gave up 4 bases, with 19 bases separating them. The CDR3 region has the DNA TGCGCCAGCAGCTCCGGAGCCCAGCGGGGGGTCTATGGCTACACCTTC. Its protein is CASSSGAQRGVYGYTF.

The chain joins TRBV7-8 to TRBJ2-3; D not certain. Germline V gene data show CDR1 as SGHVS and CDR2 as FQNEAQ. This CDR3 is 15 amino acids long. V lost 2 bases to trimming and J lost 1 base, with 10 bases between them. CDR3 in amino acids: CASSLTTLRTDTQYF. In nucleotides, the CDR3 is TGTGCCAGCAGCTTAACGACATTACGCACAGATACGCAGTATTTT. The complete variable domain, with remaining parts taken from reference TRBV7-8 and TRBJ2-3, reads GAGVSQSPRYKVAKRGQDVALRCDPISGHVSLFWYQQALGQGPEFLTYFQNEAQLDKSGLPSDRFFAERPEGSVSTLKIQRTQQEDSAVYLCASSLTTLRTDTQYFGPGTRLTVL.

The chain links TRBV7-3 to TRBJ2-1, with D hard to call. Germline loops: CDR1 SGHTA, CDR2 FQGTGA. V lost 2 bases and J 6 bases, leaving 8 bases between the germline ends. The CDR3 extends over 13 amino acids. This chain's CDR3 is CASSLQFPNEQFF. As DNA, the CDR3 is TGTGCCAGCAGCTTACAATTTCCCAATGAGCAGTTCTTC.

The DNA of the CDR3 is TGCAGCGTTGAAAGGGGGCTCGACACTGAAGCTTTCTTT. This translates into CSVERGLDTEAFF. The rearrangement joins TRBV29-1 to TRBJ1-1; 7 bases are shared with TRBD1. Trimming cost V 2 bases and J 3 bases; bases outside gene matches: 3. Germline V CDR1 and CDR2: SQVTM, ANQGSEA. This CDR3 has 13 amino acids. Drawing the rest from reference TRBV29-1 and TRBJ1-1, the complete variable domain is SAVISQKPSRDICQRGTSLTIQCQVDSQVTMMFWYRQQPGQSLTLIATANQGSEATYESGFVIDKFPISRPNLTFSTLTVSNMSPEDSSIYLCSVERGLDTEAFFGQGTRLTVV.

The V gene is TRBV7-9, the J gene TRBJ2-1; no firm D call. The CDR3 length is 13 residues. With 5 bases removed from V and 7 bases from J, the gap between germline ends came to 12 bases. Germline values: CDR1 SEHNR, CDR2 FQNEAQ (reference sequence). The CDR3 coding sequence is TGTGCCAGCAGCCCCACGTCGGTGAATGAGCAGTTCTTC. This sequence encodes CASSPTSVNEQFF.

This chain joins TRBV7-2 and TRBJ2-1; maybe TRBD2 (6 bases). Germline values: CDR1 SGHTA, CDR2 FQGNSA. The V and J ends lost 1 base and 6 bases respectively, with 22 bases between them. CDR3 length: 18 residues. CDR3 bases: TGTGCCAGCAGCTTAGTGCCTACCACTTCCGGGAGAGCCAATGAGCAGTTCTTC. This sequence encodes CASSLVPTTSGRANEQFF.

The V and J genes are TRBV11-2 and TRBJ2-3, with D unclear. This CDR3 has 18 amino acids. V was shortened by 2 bases and J by 3 bases, with 21 bases between the two germline ends. Germline CDR1 and CDR2: SGHAT and FQNNGV. The CDR3 loop is CASSLPNVALRRTDTQYF. The DNA of the CDR3 is TGTGCCAGCAGCTTACCAAACGTTGCCCTTCGGAGAACAGATACGCAGTATTTT.

This rearrangement joins TRBV11-2 to TRBJ2-7, with 8 bases that match TRBD1. V was clipped by 3 bases and J by 0 bases; unmatched bases: 16. Germline loops: CDR1 SGHAT, CDR2 FQNNGV. The CDR3 is 19 residues long. The CDR3 here is CASSLEIGTGIMSSYEQYF. The CDR3 DNA reads as TGTGCCAGCAGCTTGGAGATCGGGACAGGCATAATGAGCTCCTACGAGCAGTACTTC.

The V call is TRBV5-1, the J call TRBJ2-7, with 7 bases matching TRBD1. V lost 0 bases to trimming and J lost 3 bases; unmatched junction nucleotides: 6. The CDR3 sequence is 15 residues long. Germline CDR1 and CDR2: SGHRS and YFSETQ. CDR3 residues: CASSLEGAMGYEQYF. DNA of the CDR3: TGCGCCAGCAGCTTGGAGGGGGCCATGGGCTACGAGCAGTACTTC.

This rearrangement joins TRBV9 to TRBJ2-6, with 10 bases matching TRBD1. There are 18 residues in the CDR3. The ends lost 3 bases at V and 2 bases at J; junction bases unmatched: 8. The germline V gene encodes CDR1 SGDLS and CDR2 YYNGEE. The CDR3 here is CASSGGGTGVAGANVLTF. The CDR3 coding sequence is TGTGCCAGCAGCGGAGGTGGGACAGGGGTAGCTGGGGCCAACGTCCTGACTTTC.

The rearrangement uses TRBV7-2 and TRBJ1-1, with TRBD1 matching over 7 bases. The J segment lost 4 bases and the V segment lost 5 bases, leaving 19 bases of the junction unmatched. CDR1 SGHTA and CDR2 FQGNSA come from the germline V gene. There are 18 residues in the CDR3. The CDR3 sequence: CASSPRRDSLRLGTEAFF. For the CDR3, the DNA is TGTGCCAGCAGCCCACGCCGGGACAGCCTCCGGTTGGGCACTGAAGCTTTCTTT. The entire variable domain, with the rest obtained from reference TRBV7-2 and TRBJ1-1, is as follows: GAGVSQSPSNKVTEKGKDVELRCDPISGHTALYWYRQSLGQGLEFLIYFQGNSAPDKSGLPSDRFSAERTGGSVSTLTIQRTQQEDSAVYLCASSPRRDSLRLGTEAFFGQGTRLTVV.

The chain couples TRBV28 to TRBJ2-5; possibly TRBD1 for D (6 bases). The V end lost 8 bases, the J end lost 7 bases, and 14 bases lay between the germline ends. Germline-derived CDR1 and CDR2 are MDHEN and SYDVKM. The CDR3 extends over 12 amino acids. The CDR3 nucleotides read TGTGCCAGCGGCAAAAGAGGGGGGACCCAGTACTTC. This translates into CASGKRGGTQYF. Using reference TRBV28 and TRBJ2-5 for the parts outside the CDR3, the full variable domain is DVKVTQSSRYLVKRTGEKVFLECVQDMDHENMFWYRQDPGLGLRLIYFSYDVKMKEKGDIPEGYSVSREKKERFSLILESASTNQTSMYLCASGKRGGTQYFGPGTRLLVL.

The chain employs TRBV7-9 and TRBJ2-2, with 7 bases that match TRBD1. Germline CDR1 reads SEHNR; CDR2 reads FQNEAQ (reference sequence). The junction had 14 bases not matched to a gene; V was cut back by 5 bases and J by 8 bases. The CDR3 is made up of 16 amino acids. The CDR3 here is CASSKPPGTDLGELFF. In nucleotides, the CDR3 is TGTGCCAGCAGCAAGCCACCCGGGACAGATCTTGGGGAGCTGTTTTTT.

The chain recombines TRBV18 with TRBJ2-2; D gene ambiguous. This CDR3 contains 17 residues. V lost 0 bases and J 8 bases, leaving 19 bases between the germline ends. CDR1 is KGHSH, CDR2 LQKENI, per germline. The CDR3 loop reads CASSPPRGAPRTGELFF. CDR3 sequence (DNA): TGTGCCAGCTCACCACCGAGAGGTGCGCCGCGTACGGGGGAGCTGTTTTTT.

The V gene is TRBV15, the J gene TRBJ2-2; 10 bases fit TRBD1. V lost 0 bases to trimming and J lost 8 bases; unmatched junction nucleotides: 6. Germline CDR1 LNHNV, CDR2 YYDKDF (reference sequence). This CDR3 contains 16 residues. The CDR3 DNA sequence: TGTGCCACCAGCAGAGATTGGGGACAGGGGCAGGGGGAGCTGTTTTTT. It is translated as CATSRDWGQGQGELFF.

By share, this clone counts as medium-sized (0.01 to 0.1%). The chain employs TRBV27 and TRBJ2-7, with 9 nucleotides matching TRBD1. Germline CDR1 and CDR2: MNHEY and SMNVEV (reference sequence). This CDR3 has 13 residues. The V segment lost 5 bases and the J segment 12 bases; nucleotides outside the gene matches: 11. In nucleotides, the CDR3 is TGTGCCAGCAGTCGAACGGAGACAGGGGGTCGGTACTTC. Its protein product is CASSRTETGGRYF.

The chain carries TRBV15 and TRBJ1-1; D is unclear. From germline, CDR1 is LNHNV and CDR2 YYDKDF (reference sequence). The CDR3 is 15 amino acids. Between the trimmed V and J ends, which lost 0 bases and 1 base, there was a span of 9 bases. CDR3 nucleotides: TGTGCCACCAGCAGAGATCGTCCAGCGAACACTGAAGCTTTCTTT. Protein sequence: CATSRDRPANTEAFF.

V and J are TRBV30 and TRBJ1-5, with 7 bases aligning to TRBD1. Germline CDR1 reads GTSNPN; CDR2 reads SVGIG (reference sequence). V lost 0 bases, J lost 1 base, and 9 bases stayed unmatched. CDR3 length equals 17 residues. The CDR3 DNA follows: TGTGCCTGGAGTGTTCACCTCGAGGGGGCCAGCAATCAGCCCCAGCATTTT. Protein: CAWSVHLEGASNQPQHF. The full variable domain, in which reference TRBV30 and TRBJ1-5 provide the parts outside the CDR3, is SQTIHQWPATLVQPVGSPLSLECTVEGTSNPNLYWYRQAAGRGLQLLFYSVGIGQISSEVPQNLSASRPQDRQFILSSKKLLLSDSGFYLCAWSVHLEGASNQPQHFGDGTRLSIL.

The rearrangement joins TRBV5-1 to TRBJ1-1, with a tentative D call TRBD1 (6 bases). V was pared by 0 bases and J by 6 bases, with 15 bases between. The CDR3 length is 15 residues. The V gene's germline CDR1 is SGHRS and CDR2 YFSETQ. This CDR3 reads CASSLAQGSIAEAFF. In DNA form, the CDR3 reads TGCGCCAGCAGCTTGGCGCAGGGGAGTATCGCTGAAGCTTTCTTT.

The V call is TRBV27, the J call TRBJ2-2, with TRBD2 as a possible D gene (5 bases). The CDR3 length is 16 residues. The V end was cut by 5 bases, the J end by 6 bases, with 19 bases between. Germline V gene data show CDR1 as MNHEY and CDR2 as SMNVEV (reference sequence). CDR3 residues: CASSTRVIQSPGELFF. CDR3 DNA sequence: TGTGCCAGCAGTACGAGGGTTATACAGTCCCCCGGGGAGCTGTTTTTT.

The rearrangement joins TRBV5-1 to TRBJ2-1, with D perhaps matching TRBD2 (6 bases). Trimming removed 4 bases at V and 6 bases at J, with 17 bases between. Germline lookup yields CDR1 SGHRS and CDR2 YFSETQ. CDR3 length equals 15 residues. The CDR3 region has the DNA TGCGCCAGCAGCGTTTCTAGCGCCTCTCTCAATGAGCAGTTCTTC. This codes for CASSVSSASLNEQFF.

The CDR3 reads CASSLASGGSYNEQFF. In DNA, the CDR3 is TGTGCCAGCAGCTTGGCTAGCGGGGGCTCCTACAATGAGCAGTTCTTC. The V and J genes are TRBV5-4 and TRBJ2-1, with 10 nucleotides matching TRBD2. Germline-derived CDR1 and CDR2 are SGHNT and YYREEE (reference sequence). V gave up 0 bases and J gave up 0 bases; unmatched junction bases: 0. The CDR3 length is 16 residues.

The chain uses TRBV5-1 and TRBJ2-1; TRBD2 matches 13 bases. The germline gives CDR1 SGHRS, CDR2 YFSETQ. The CDR3 is made up of 16 amino acids. The V segment lost 4 bases and the J segment 8 bases; nucleotides outside the gene matches: 9. The CDR3 is CASSTSTSGRAYEQFF. The CDR3 coding sequence is TGCGCCAGCAGCACTTCTACTAGCGGGAGGGCGTATGAGCAGTTCTTC. The full variable domain, in which reference TRBV5-1 and TRBJ2-1 provide the parts outside the CDR3, is KAGVTQTPRYLIKTRGQQVTLSCSPISGHRSVSWYQQTPGQGLQFLFEYFSETQRNKGNFPGRFSGRQFSNSRSEMNVSTLELGDSALYLCASSTSTSGRAYEQFFGPGTRLTVL.

This clone was observed a handful of times. The V gene is TRBV5-1, the J gene TRBJ2-3, with unresolved D. In germline, CDR1 is SGHRS, CDR2 YFSETQ. Trimming removed 3 bases from V and 5 bases from J, with 19 bases in between. The CDR3 is made up of 16 amino acids. CDR3 residues: CASSSLGFNPQDTQYF. Written as DNA, the CDR3 is TGCGCCAGCAGCTCTCTAGGATTTAACCCTCAAGATACGCAGTATTTT.

J is TRBJ2-7 and V is TRBV6-5; D is undetermined. Trimming pared 2 bases from V and 0 bases from J, leaving 8 bases between. The CDR3 sequence is 14 residues long. Germline values: CDR1 MNHEY, CDR2 SVGAGI. DNA of the CDR3: TGTGCCAGCAGTTACCGCGCCAGCTCCTACGAGCAGTACTTC. It encodes CASSYRASSYEQYF.